This passage covers 10 T cell receptor beta chains from one sample sequenced in a study of blood T cells in healthy people across ages. A second about 6 to 12 cycle PCR used barcoded and J-beta primers. TCRdb reprocessed the 5' RACE reads via MiXCR and lists one record per CDR3 protein. Among about 1,000,000 distinct CDR3 sequences listed, 40% to 55% were seen once. Sequencing input: blood. All receptors come from a woman in her fifties or sixties in good health.

The chain links TRBV21-1 to TRBJ2-7; the table's D call, TRBD1, was not checked against the DNA. TRBV21-1 is flagged as a pseudogene. The CDR3 is 13 residues long. The CDR3 protein is CASSSGPGSGQYF. CDR3 sequence (DNA): TGTGCCAGCAGCAGCGGGCCAGGATCAGGGCAGTACTTC.

The table lists this clonotype with a few counts. The chain joins TRBV18 to TRBJ2-5, with 7 bases fitting TRBD1. The CDR3 has 16 amino acids. Trimming cost V 8 bases and J 2 bases; bases outside gene matches: 14. Germline V lookup: CDR1 KGHSH, CDR2 LQKENI. The DNA of the CDR3 is TGTGCCAGCCAATCAGCCGGGACAGTCCCTCAAGAGACCCAGTACTTC. Its translation is CASQSAGTVPQETQYF.

The V call is TRBV6-5, the J call TRBJ2-4; 8 nucleotides match TRBD1. CDR3 length: 15 amino acids. After removal of 0 bases from V and 4 bases from J, the junction contained 2 bases not matched to a gene. Germline V gene lookup returns CDR1 MNHEY and CDR2 SVGAGI. CDR3 bases: TGTGCCAGCAGTTACTCCGGGACAGGAAAAAACATTCAGTACTTC. Its protein product is CASSYSGTGKNIQYF.

This clonotype was detected a few times. The chain employs TRBV27 and TRBJ2-3; 7 bases line up with TRBD1. Trimming removed 6 bases from V and 6 bases from J; junction bases left unmatched: 6. The V gene's germline CDR1 is MNHEY and CDR2 SMNVEV (reference sequence). The CDR3 has 13 amino acids. In DNA form, the CDR3 reads TGTGCCAGCAGCCCAGGGGGAGTGGATACGCAGTATTTT. Residues: CASSPGGVDTQYF.

The V call is TRBV3-1, the J call TRBJ2-6, with 7 bases aligning to TRBD1. V gave up 0 bases and J gave up 10 bases; unmatched junction bases: 6. This CDR3 spans 15 amino acids. Looked up from germline, CDR1 is LGHDT and CDR2 is YNNKEL (reference sequence). The CDR3 spells CASSQDFRQGNVLTF. The DNA for the CDR3 is TGTGCCAGCAGCCAAGATTTTCGACAGGGAAACGTCCTGACTTTC.

The V gene is TRBV6-6, the J gene TRBJ2-4; the match to TRBD2 covers 8 bases. Germline V gene sequence: CDR1 MNHNY, CDR2 SVGAGI (reference sequence). The CDR3 is 13 residues long. Trimming cost V 2 bases and J 13 bases; bases outside gene matches: 7. The CDR3 loop reads CASSYHPGGEQYF. CDR3 nucleotide sequence: TGTGCCAGCAGTTACCACCCGGGAGGGGAGCAGTACTTC.

In DNA, the CDR3 is TGTGCCAGCAGCTTAGTAGGTGGGTTCGGGAACACTGAAGCTTTCTTT. This translates into CASSLVGGFGNTEAFF. This rearrangement joins TRBV7-8 to TRBJ1-1; D remains unclear. Trimming took off 1 base at V and 1 base at J, with 13 bases between the two ends. This CDR3 contains 16 residues. The germline CDR1 and CDR2 sequences are SGHVS and FQNEAQ.

The V and J genes are TRBV10-2 and TRBJ2-7, with TRBD2 matching 7 bases. Per germline, CDR1 WSHSY and CDR2 SAAADI. J gave up 4 bases and V 6 bases, and 9 bases lay outside the gene matches. The CDR3 loop spans 14 amino acids. The CDR3 DNA is TGCGCCAGCAGCGCGGCCTCCGGGGGGTACGAGCAGTACTTC. Its translation: CASSAASGGYEQYF.

The J gene is TRBJ2-5, the V gene TRBV2, with TRBD1 identical over 10 bases. The assigned J gene may be wrong: the sequence end matches TRBJ2-7 better. The CDR3 spans 14 residues. Germline assignment: CDR1 SNHLY and CDR2 FYNNEI. The CDR3 sequence is CASSIDRGPIEQYF. The CDR3 DNA is TGTGCCAGCAGTATCGACAGGGGGCCTATCGAGCAGTACTTC.

Worth noting for this clonotype: One end of the junction is discordant with germline, which a read error may explain. The chain joins TRBV3-1 to TRBJ2-1; 11 bases are a match to TRBD2. The CDR3 is 16 residues long. Germline CDR1 is LGHDT and CDR2 is YNNKEL (reference sequence). CDR3 sequence: CACSPRTSGPYNEQFF. The CDR3 region has the DNA TGTGCCTGCAGCCCCAGGACTAGCGGGCCCTACAATGAGCAGTTCTTC.